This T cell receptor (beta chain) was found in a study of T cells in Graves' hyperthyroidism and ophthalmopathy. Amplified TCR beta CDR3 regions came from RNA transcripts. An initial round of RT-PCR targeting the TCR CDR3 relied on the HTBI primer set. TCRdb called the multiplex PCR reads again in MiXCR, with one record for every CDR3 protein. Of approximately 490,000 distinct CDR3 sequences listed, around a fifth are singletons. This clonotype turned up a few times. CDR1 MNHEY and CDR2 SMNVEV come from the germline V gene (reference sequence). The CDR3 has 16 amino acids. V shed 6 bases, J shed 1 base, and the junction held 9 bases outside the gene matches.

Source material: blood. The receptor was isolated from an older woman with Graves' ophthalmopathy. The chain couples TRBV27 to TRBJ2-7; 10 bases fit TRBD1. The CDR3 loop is CASSSPRGQGSYEQYF. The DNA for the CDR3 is TGTGCCAGCAGCTCTCCCCGGGGACAGGGGTCCTACGAGCAGTACTTC.